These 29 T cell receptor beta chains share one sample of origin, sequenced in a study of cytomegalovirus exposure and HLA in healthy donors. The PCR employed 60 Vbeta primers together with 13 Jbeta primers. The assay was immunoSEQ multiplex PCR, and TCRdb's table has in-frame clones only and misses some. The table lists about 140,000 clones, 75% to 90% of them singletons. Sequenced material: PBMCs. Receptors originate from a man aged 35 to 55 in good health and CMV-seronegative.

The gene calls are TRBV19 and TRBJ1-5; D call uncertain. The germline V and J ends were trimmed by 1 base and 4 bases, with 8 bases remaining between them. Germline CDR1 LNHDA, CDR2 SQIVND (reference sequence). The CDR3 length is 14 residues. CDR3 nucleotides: TGTGCCAGTAGTATAGTCCCGGGGAATCAGCCCCAGCATTTT. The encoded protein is CASSIVPGNQPQHF. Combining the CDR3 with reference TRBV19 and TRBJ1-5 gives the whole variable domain DGGITQSPKYLFRKEGQNVTLSCEQNLNHDAMYWYRQDPGQGLRLIYYSQIVNDFQKGDIAEGYSVSREKKESFPLTVTSAQKNPTAFYLCASSIVPGNQPQHFGDGTRLSIL.

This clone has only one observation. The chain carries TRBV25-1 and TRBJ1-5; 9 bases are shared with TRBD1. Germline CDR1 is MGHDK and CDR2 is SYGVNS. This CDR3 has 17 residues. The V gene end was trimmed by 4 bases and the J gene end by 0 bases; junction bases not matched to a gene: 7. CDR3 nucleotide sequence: TGTGCCAGCAGTGGCGGGACAGGGCCTTATAGCAATCAGCCCCAGCATTTT. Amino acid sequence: CASSGGTGPYSNQPQHF.

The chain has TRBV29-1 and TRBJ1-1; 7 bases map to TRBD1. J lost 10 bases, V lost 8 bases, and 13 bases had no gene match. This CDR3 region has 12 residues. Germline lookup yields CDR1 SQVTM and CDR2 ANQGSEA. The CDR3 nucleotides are TGCAGCTCGGACAGGAGGTCTCAGGGAGCTTTCTTT. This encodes CSSDRRSQGAFF.

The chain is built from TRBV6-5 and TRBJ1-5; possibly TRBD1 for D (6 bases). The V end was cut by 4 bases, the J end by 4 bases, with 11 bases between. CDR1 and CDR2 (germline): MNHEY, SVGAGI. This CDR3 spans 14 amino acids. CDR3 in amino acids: CASSSGTYNQPQHF. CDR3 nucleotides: TGTGCCAGCAGTTCCGGGACATATAATCAGCCCCAGCATTTT.

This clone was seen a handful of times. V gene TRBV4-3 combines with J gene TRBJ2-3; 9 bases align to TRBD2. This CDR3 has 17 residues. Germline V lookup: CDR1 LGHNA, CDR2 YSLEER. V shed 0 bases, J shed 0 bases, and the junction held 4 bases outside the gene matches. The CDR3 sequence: CASSQDFLAGSTDTQYF. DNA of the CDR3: TGCGCCAGCAGCCAAGACTTTCTAGCGGGGAGCACAGATACGCAGTATTTT.

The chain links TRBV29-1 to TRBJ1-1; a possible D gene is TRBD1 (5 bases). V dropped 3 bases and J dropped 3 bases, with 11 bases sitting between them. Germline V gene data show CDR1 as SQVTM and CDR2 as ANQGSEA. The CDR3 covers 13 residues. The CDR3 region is CSVDQGSDTEAFF. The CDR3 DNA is TGCAGCGTTGACCAGGGATCCGACACTGAAGCTTTCTTT.

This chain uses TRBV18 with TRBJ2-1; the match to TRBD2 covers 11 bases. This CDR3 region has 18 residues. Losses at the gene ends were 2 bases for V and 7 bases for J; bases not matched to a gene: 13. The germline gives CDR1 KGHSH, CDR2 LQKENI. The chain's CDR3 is CASSPRGLAGGEGNEQFF. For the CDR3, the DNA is TGTGCCAGCTCACCAAGAGGCCTAGCGGGGGGTGAGGGGAATGAGCAGTTCTTC.

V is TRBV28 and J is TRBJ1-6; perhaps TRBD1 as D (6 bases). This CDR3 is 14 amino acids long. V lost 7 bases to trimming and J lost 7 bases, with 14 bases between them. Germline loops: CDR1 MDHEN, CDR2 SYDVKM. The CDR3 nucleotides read TGTGCCAGCAAAATACAGGGTAACAATTCACCCCTCCACTTT. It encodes CASKIQGNNSPLHF.

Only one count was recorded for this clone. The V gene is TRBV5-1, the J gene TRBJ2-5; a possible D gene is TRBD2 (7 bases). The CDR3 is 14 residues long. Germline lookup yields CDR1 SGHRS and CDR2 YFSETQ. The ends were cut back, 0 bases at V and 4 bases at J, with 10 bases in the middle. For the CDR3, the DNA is TGCGCCAGCAGCTTGGGGGGGGGCGGAGAGACCCAGTACTTC. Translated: CASSLGGGGETQYF. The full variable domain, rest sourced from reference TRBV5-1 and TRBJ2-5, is KAGVTQTPRYLIKTRGQQVTLSCSPISGHRSVSWYQQTPGQGLQFLFEYFSETQRNKGNFPGRFSGRQFSNSRSEMNVSTLELGDSALYLCASSLGGGGETQYFGPGTRLLVL.

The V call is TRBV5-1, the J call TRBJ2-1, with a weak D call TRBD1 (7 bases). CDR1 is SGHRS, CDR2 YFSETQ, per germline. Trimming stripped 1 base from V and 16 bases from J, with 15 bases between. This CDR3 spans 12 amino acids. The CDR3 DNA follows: TGCGCCAGCAGCTTGATTGGAGGGGGCGATTTCTTC. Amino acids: CASSLIGGGDFF.

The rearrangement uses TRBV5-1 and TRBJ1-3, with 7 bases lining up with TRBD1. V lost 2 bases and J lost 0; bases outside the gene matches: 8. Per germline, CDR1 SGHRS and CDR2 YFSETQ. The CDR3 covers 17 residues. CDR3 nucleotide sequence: TGCGCCAGCAGCTTAATAGGGACAGCCAGCTCTGGAAACACCATATATTTT. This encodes CASSLIGTASSGNTIYF.

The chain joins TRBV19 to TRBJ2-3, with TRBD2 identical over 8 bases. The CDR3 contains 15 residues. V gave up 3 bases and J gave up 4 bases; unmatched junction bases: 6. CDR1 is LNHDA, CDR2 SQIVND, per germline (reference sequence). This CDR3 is CASSIGGGTADTQYF. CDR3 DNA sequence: TGTGCCAGTAGTATTGGCGGGGGGACGGCAGATACGCAGTATTTT.

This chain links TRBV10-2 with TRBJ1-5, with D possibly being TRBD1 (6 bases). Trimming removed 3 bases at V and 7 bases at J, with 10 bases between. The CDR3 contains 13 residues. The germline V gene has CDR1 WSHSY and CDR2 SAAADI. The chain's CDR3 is CASSDGRGQPQHF. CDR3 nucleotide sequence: TGCGCCAGCAGTGATGGTAGGGGGCAGCCCCAGCATTTT.

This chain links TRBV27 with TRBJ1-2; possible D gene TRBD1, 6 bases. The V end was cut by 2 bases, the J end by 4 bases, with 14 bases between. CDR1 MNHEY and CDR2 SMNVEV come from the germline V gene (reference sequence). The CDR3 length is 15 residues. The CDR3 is CASSLAQGWFYGYTF. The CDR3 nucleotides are TGTGCCAGCAGTTTAGCACAGGGTTGGTTCTATGGCTACACCTTC.

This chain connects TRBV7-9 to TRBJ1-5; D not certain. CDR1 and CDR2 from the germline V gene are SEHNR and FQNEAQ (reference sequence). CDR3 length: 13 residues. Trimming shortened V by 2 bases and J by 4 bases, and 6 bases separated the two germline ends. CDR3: CASSLNTNQPQHF. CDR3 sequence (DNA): TGTGCCAGCAGCTTAAACACGAATCAGCCCCAGCATTTT.

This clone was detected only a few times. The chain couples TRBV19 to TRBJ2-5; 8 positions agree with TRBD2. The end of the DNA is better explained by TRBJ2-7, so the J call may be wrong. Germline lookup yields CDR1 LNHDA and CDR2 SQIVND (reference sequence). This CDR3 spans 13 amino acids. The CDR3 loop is CASSIAGGREQYF. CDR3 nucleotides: TGTGCCAGTAGTATAGCGGGGGGGCGCGAGCAGTACTTC.

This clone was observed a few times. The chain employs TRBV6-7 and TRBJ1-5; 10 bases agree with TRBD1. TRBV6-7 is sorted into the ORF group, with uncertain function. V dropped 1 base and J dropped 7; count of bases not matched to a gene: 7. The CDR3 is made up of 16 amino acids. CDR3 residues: CASSYCETGGTQPQHF. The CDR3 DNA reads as TGTGCCAGCAGTTACTGTGAGACAGGGGGCACACAGCCCCAGCATTTT.

CDR3 sequence: CASSLKGGALYNEQFF. Written as DNA, the CDR3 is TGTGCCAGCAGCCTGAAGGGGGGGGCTCTCTACAATGAGCAGTTCTTC. The J gene is TRBJ2-1, the V gene TRBV5-4, with D perhaps matching TRBD2 (7 bases). The germline CDR1 and CDR2 sequences are SGHNT and YYREEE (reference sequence). The CDR3 is 16 amino acids. Trimming pared 4 bases from V and 3 bases from J, leaving 17 bases between.

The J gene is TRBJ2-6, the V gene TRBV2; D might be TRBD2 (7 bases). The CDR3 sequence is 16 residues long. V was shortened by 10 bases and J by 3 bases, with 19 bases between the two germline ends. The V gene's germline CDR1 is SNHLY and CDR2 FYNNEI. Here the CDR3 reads CATRGGASLGANVLTF. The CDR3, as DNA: TGTGCCACCCGTGGGGGGGCCTCTCTTGGGGCCAACGTCCTGACTTTC.

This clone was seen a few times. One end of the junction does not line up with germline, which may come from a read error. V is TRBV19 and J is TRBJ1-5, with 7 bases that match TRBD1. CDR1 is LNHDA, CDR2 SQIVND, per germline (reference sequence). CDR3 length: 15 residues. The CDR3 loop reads CASSPGQVSYQPQHF. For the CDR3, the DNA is TGTGCCAGTAGTCCCGGACAGGTTAGCTATCAGCCCCAGCATTTT.

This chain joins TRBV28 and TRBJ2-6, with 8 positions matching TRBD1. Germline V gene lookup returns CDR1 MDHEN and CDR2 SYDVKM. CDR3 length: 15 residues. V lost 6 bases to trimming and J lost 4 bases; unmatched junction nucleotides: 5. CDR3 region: CASSLDRAGANVLTF. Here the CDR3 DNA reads TGTGCCAGCAGCTTGGACAGGGCCGGGGCCAACGTCCTGACTTTC.

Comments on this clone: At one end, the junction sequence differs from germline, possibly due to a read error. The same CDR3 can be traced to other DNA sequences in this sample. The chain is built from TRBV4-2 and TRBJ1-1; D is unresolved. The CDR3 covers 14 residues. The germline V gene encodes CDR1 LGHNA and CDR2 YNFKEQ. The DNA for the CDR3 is TGTGCCAGCAGCCCTCCTACAGAGAACACTGAAGCCTTCTTT. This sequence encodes CASSPPTENTEAFF.

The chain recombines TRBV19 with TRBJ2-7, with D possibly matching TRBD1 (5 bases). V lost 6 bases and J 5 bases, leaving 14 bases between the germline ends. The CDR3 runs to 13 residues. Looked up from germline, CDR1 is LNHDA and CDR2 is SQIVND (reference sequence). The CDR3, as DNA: TGTGCCAGTAGCCCGACAGCCCCTCACGAGCAGTACTTC. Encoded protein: CASSPTAPHEQYF.

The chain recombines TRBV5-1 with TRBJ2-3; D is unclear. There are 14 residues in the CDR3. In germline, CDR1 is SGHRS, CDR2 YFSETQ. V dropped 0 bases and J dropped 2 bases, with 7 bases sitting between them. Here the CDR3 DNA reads TGCGCCAGCAGCTTGGAATACTTCACAGATACGCAGTATTTT. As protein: CASSLEYFTDTQYF. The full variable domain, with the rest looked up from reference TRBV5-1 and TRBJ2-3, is KAGVTQTPRYLIKTRGQQVTLSCSPISGHRSVSWYQQTPGQGLQFLFEYFSETQRNKGNFPGRFSGRQFSNSRSEMNVSTLELGDSALYLCASSLEYFTDTQYFGPGTRLTVL.

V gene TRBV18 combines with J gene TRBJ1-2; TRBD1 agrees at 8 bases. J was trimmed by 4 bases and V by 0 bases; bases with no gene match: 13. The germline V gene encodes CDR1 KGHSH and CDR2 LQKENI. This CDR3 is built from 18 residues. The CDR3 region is CASSPPETGQVLGYGYTF. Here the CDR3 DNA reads TGTGCCAGCTCACCACCGGAAACGGGACAGGTTCTAGGCTATGGCTACACCTTC.

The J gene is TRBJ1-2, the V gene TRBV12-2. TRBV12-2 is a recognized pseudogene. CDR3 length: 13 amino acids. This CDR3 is CASRFGRRECYTF. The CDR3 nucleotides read TGTGCAAGTCGCTTTGGCAGGAGGGAATGCTACACCTTC.

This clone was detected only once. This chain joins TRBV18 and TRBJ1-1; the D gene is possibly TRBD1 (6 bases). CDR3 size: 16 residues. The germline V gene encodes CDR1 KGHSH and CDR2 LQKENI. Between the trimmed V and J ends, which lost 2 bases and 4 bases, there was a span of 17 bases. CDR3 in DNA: TGTGCCAGCTCACCAAGTCCTGGGGGCAGGAGCACTGAAGCTTTCTTT. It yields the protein CASSPSPGGRSTEAFF.

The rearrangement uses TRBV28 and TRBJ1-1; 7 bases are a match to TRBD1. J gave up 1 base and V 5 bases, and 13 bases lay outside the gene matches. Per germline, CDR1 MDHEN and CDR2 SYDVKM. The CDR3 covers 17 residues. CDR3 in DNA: TGTGCCAGCAGTCCAAGGGGGCTTCCTTCTTCGAACACTGAAGCTTTCTTT. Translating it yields CASSPRGLPSSNTEAFF.

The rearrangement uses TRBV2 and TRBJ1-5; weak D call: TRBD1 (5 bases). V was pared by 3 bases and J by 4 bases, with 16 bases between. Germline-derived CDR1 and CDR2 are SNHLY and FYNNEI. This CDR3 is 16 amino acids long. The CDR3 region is CASSEGRQTRNQPQHF. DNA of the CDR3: TGTGCCAGCAGTGAGGGTAGACAGACTAGAAATCAGCCCCAGCATTTT.